The 30 T cell receptor beta chains presented below share a single source sample, sequenced in a study of blood T cells in healthy people across ages. Sample-barcoded 5' priming and a J-beta primer mix drove a second PCR of about 7 to 11 cycles. TCRdb independently ran MiXCR on the 5' RACE reads; one entry per CDR3 protein. The repertoire holds approximately 1.5 million distinct CDR3 sequences, with about 32% as singletons. The material sequenced was blood. The receptors were gathered from a woman in her 30s in good health.

The CDR3, as DNA: TGTGCCAGCGGGGGGCCAAATAATTCACCCCTCCACTTT. It translates to CASGGPNNSPLHF. The chain carries TRBV7-9 and TRBJ1-6, with D maybe TRBD1 (6 bases). Trimming removed 8 bases at V and 5 bases at J, with 10 bases between. The CDR3 extends over 13 amino acids. Per the germline V gene, CDR1 is SEHNR and CDR2 is FQNEAQ (reference sequence). The variable domain in full, with the rest retrieved from reference TRBV7-9 and TRBJ1-6, is DTGVSQNPRHKITKRGQNVTFRCDPISEHNRLYWYRQTLGQGPEFLTYFQNEAQLEKSRLLSDRFSAERPKGSFSTLEIQRTEQGDSAMYLCASGGPNNSPLHFGNGTRLTVT.

The chain employs TRBV6-6 and TRBJ1-5; D gene unclear. V was trimmed by 6 bases and J by 3 bases, leaving 18 bases between them. Germline CDR1 MNHNY, CDR2 SVGAGI (reference sequence). CDR3 size: 16 residues. CDR3 DNA: TGTGCCAGCAGGGCCCGGGCCGAGGACGTCAATCAGCCCCAGCATTTT. It codes for CASRARAEDVNQPQHF.

This clonotype turned up a few times. V and J are TRBV3-1 and TRBJ2-5; weak D call: TRBD1 (5 bases). The CDR3 contains 14 residues. The germline gives CDR1 LGHDT, CDR2 YNNKEL (reference sequence). Trimming removed 6 bases at V and 5 bases at J, with 16 bases between. The CDR3: CASRTRLGLETQYF. The CDR3 coding sequence is TGTGCCAGCAGGACGCGACTGGGGCTGGAGACCCAGTACTTC.

This clonotype was seen more than once but under ten times. The chain combines TRBV4-1 with TRBJ2-3; D is perhaps TRBD1 or TRBD2 (7 bases each). V lost 2 bases and J 4 bases, leaving 10 bases between the germline ends. Germline lookup yields CDR1 MGHRA and CDR2 YSYEKL. CDR3 size: 14 residues. The CDR3 DNA is TGCGCCAGCAGCCAACAGGGGGGGGCAGATACGCAGTATTTT. Its translation: CASSQQGGADTQYF.

This clonotype occurred a few times. The chain is built from TRBV6-6 and TRBJ2-1; no firm D call. The ends were cut back, 2 bases at V and 6 bases at J, with 5 bases in the middle. The length of the CDR3 is 12 residues. Germline lookup yields CDR1 MNHNY and CDR2 SVGAGI (reference sequence). The CDR3 DNA is TGTGCCAGCAGTTACCTGTCCAATGAGCAGTTCTTC. Translation gives CASSYLSNEQFF.

Ten or more counts support this clonotype. This rearrangement joins TRBV14 to TRBJ1-2, with D uncertain. The CDR3 totals 12 residues. V gave up 3 bases and J gave up 8 bases, with 10 bases separating them. Germline V gene data show CDR1 as SGHDN and CDR2 as FVKESK. CDR3: CASSQDRLGYTF. The CDR3 DNA reads as TGTGCCAGCAGCCAGGACCGCTTGGGCTACACCTTC.

The CDR3 DNA is TGCGCCAGCAGCTCGGGACAGGTACAGGAGGGCCATGGCTACACCTTC. Amino acid sequence: CASSSGQVQEGHGYTF. The chain joins TRBV5-1 to TRBJ1-2, with 8 nucleotides matching TRBD1. The J segment lost 6 bases and the V segment lost 3 bases, leaving 13 bases of the junction unmatched. The germline gives CDR1 SGHRS, CDR2 YFSETQ. This CDR3 has 16 amino acids.

Note on this clonotype: One end of the junction fails to match germline, which may point to a read error. This chain joins TRBV7-9 and TRBJ2-1; TRBD1 aligns across 12 bases. The length of the CDR3 is 13 residues. Per germline, CDR1 SEHNR and CDR2 FQNEAQ (reference sequence). CDR3 residues: CTSSMGQGAKQFF. The CDR3 DNA sequence: TGTACCAGCAGCATGGGACAGGGGGCGAAGCAGTTCTTC.

DNA for the CDR3: TGTGCCAGCCGGTCCTCCCGGAGTTGGGAGCAGTACTTC. It translates to CASRSSRSWEQYF. The V and J genes are TRBV27 and TRBJ2-7; D gene uncertain. Trimming left V 8 bases short and J 7 bases short, with 18 bases between. The CDR3 is 13 amino acids. Germline V gene lookup returns CDR1 MNHEY and CDR2 SMNVEV (reference sequence).

This clonotype was detected a few times. The rearrangement links TRBV20-1 to TRBJ1-3; D is uncertain. Germline assignment: CDR1 DFQATT and CDR2 SNEGSKA (reference sequence). V gave up 6 bases and J gave up 1 base, with 10 bases separating them. The CDR3 is made up of 13 amino acids. CDR3 amino acids: CSARGDSGNTIYF. For the CDR3, the DNA is TGCAGTGCCCGTGGGGATTCTGGAAACACCATATATTTT.

On this clonotype itself: This may arise from a read error, as a much more abundant clone is one base away. V gene TRBV10-3 combines with J gene TRBJ2-1, with 7 positions matching TRBD2. The J call may be wrong; the DNA end is better matched by TRBJ2-7. The V gene's germline CDR1 is ENHRY and CDR2 SYGVKD. The CDR3 covers 16 residues. CDR3 sequence reads: CAISEISGATYNEQYF. CDR3 bases: TGTGCCATCAGTGAGATAAGCGGGGCAACCTACAATGAGCAGTACTTC.

This clonotype turned up a few times. V usage is TRBV7-2 and J usage is TRBJ1-1; 7 bases agree with TRBD1. The CDR3 is made up of 14 amino acids. The germline gives CDR1 SGHTA, CDR2 FQGNSA. Germline trimming cut 5 bases from V and 6 bases from J; bases unmatched to any gene: 9. The CDR3 DNA is TGTGCCAGCAGCCGACAACAGGGGAAAGCTGAAGCTTTCTTT. Residues: CASSRQQGKAEAFF.

V usage is TRBV12-3 or TRBV12-4 and J usage is TRBJ1-2; D not resolved. V was pared by 3 bases and J by 8 bases, with 13 bases between. The CDR3 consists of 13 residues. This CDR3 is CASSLSRSMGYTF. CDR3 nucleotide sequence: TGTGCCAGCAGTTTGTCACGATCTATGGGCTACACCTTC.

V gene TRBV5-5 combines with J gene TRBJ1-5; TRBD1 might be the D (6 bases). V gave up 6 bases and J gave up 4 bases, with 23 bases separating them. Germline V CDR1 and CDR2: SGHKS, YYEKEE (reference sequence). The CDR3 extends over 17 amino acids. CDR3 sequence: CASIKSPQDSLNQPQHF. The CDR3 coding sequence is TGTGCCAGCATCAAATCACCGCAGGACAGTTTAAATCAGCCCCAGCATTTT.

This chain links TRBV7-2 with TRBJ1-1; D not resolved. The germline V gene has CDR1 SGHTA and CDR2 FQGNSA. The V end lost 5 bases, the J end lost 1 base, and 8 bases lay between the germline ends. CDR3 length: 13 residues. CDR3 sequence reads: CASSRTQNTEAFF. The CDR3 DNA sequence: TGTGCCAGCAGCCGAACCCAGAACACTGAAGCTTTCTTT.

V usage is TRBV18 and J usage is TRBJ1-1, with D possibly being TRBD1 (6 bases). The CDR3 sequence is 13 residues long. The ends were cut back, 8 bases at V and 0 bases at J, with 10 bases in the middle. Germline CDR1 and CDR2: KGHSH and LQKENI. CDR3 residues: CASHRTVNTEAFF. The CDR3 region has the DNA TGTGCCAGCCACAGGACAGTGAACACTGAAGCTTTCTTT.

J is TRBJ2-3 and V is TRBV15, with D perhaps matching TRBD2 (5 bases). The CDR3 is made up of 13 amino acids. V lost 6 bases and J lost 4, with 11 bases in between. Germline V gene data show CDR1 as LNHNV and CDR2 as YYDKDF (reference sequence). CDR3 protein: CATRRGLADTQYF. As DNA, the CDR3 is TGTGCCACCAGGCGAGGACTCGCAGATACGCAGTATTTT.

Turning to this clonotype: A junction boundary mismatches the germline segment, possibly from a read error. The chain is built from TRBV5-6 and TRBJ2-1; 9 nucleotides line up with TRBD1. The CDR3 length is 16 residues. CDR1 and CDR2 (germline): SGHDT, YYEEEE. CDR3 loop: CAGSDGTGLVRNEQFF. For the CDR3, the DNA is TGTGCCGGCAGCGACGGGACAGGGTTGGTCAGAAATGAGCAGTTCTTC.

CDR3: CASSEETTSWSLTQYF. CDR3 nucleotide sequence: TGTGCCAGCAGTGAAGAAACAACTAGCTGGTCTCTAACCCAGTACTTC. The gene calls are TRBV2 and TRBJ2-7, with D possibly TRBD2 on 6 matching bases. V shed 1 base and J shed 10 bases, with 23 bases lying between them. Per the germline V gene, CDR1 is SNHLY and CDR2 is FYNNEI. CDR3 length: 16 amino acids.

This sequence joins TRBV20-1 and TRBJ1-2; weak D call: TRBD1 (6 bases). Germline V gives CDR1 DFQATT, CDR2 SNEGSKA (reference sequence). CDR3 length: 14 residues. The V gene lost 1 base and the J gene lost 7 bases, with 16 bases spanning the gap. The CDR3 loop reads CSARGHLGGSGYTF. DNA of the CDR3: TGCAGTGCTAGAGGGCATCTGGGGGGCTCTGGCTACACCTTC.

This clonotype was observed many times. CDR3 coding DNA: TGCAGCGGGACAGGGGGAACCTACAATGAGCAGTTCTTC. It encodes CSGTGGTYNEQFF. The chain links TRBV29-1 to TRBJ2-1, with 10 bases identical to TRBD1. Trimming cost V 7 bases and J 2 bases; bases outside gene matches: 2. The CDR3 length is 13 residues. Germline lookup yields CDR1 SQVTM and CDR2 ANQGSEA.

The chain is built from TRBV2 and TRBJ2-2; TRBD1 or TRBD2 may be the D gene (5 bases each). The CDR3 covers 16 residues. Trimming left V 5 bases short and J 4 bases short, with 17 bases between. Germline V lookup: CDR1 SNHLY, CDR2 FYNNEI. The CDR3 reads CASSTPGRALTGELFF. The CDR3 DNA is TGTGCCAGCAGTACCCCGGGGCGGGCCCTCACCGGGGAGCTGTTTTTT.

In DNA, the CDR3 is TGTGCCAGCAGTTTATCAGGGGGCCGACTCCAATGCTACGAGCAGTACTTC. Amino acid sequence: CASSLSGGRLQCYEQYF. The gene calls are TRBV27 and TRBJ2-7; 7 bases fit TRBD1. Trimming removed 0 bases from V and 3 bases from J; junction bases left unmatched: 11. Germline CDR1 and CDR2: MNHEY and SMNVEV (reference sequence). The CDR3 is made up of 17 amino acids.

This clonotype was recorded at least ten times. This chain uses TRBV4-1 with TRBJ1-2; the D gene is possibly TRBD1 (5 bases). The CDR3 is 14 amino acids. Germline V gene sequence: CDR1 MGHRA, CDR2 YSYEKL. V lost 1 base and J 3 bases, leaving 9 bases between the germline ends. The CDR3 is CASSQVQGDYGYTF. The CDR3 bases are TGCGCCAGCAGCCAAGTCCAGGGCGACTATGGCTACACCTTC.

V is TRBV5-6 and J is TRBJ2-3; D ambiguous. Germline values: CDR1 SGHDT, CDR2 YYEEEE. V was shortened by 2 bases and J by 2 bases, with 9 bases between the two germline ends. The CDR3 consists of 14 residues. CDR3 protein: CASSLYRATDTQYF. CDR3 in DNA: TGTGCCAGCAGCTTATATCGCGCCACAGATACGCAGTATTTT.

The rearrangement links TRBV28 to TRBJ2-7; D gene unclear. Germline CDR1 MDHEN, CDR2 SYDVKM. V lost 6 bases and J 5 bases, leaving 8 bases between the germline ends. The CDR3 contains 11 residues. The DNA for the CDR3 is TGTGCCAGCAGGCGACGGGACGAGCAGTACTTC. Encoded protein: CASRRRDEQYF.

At least ten counts were recorded for this clonotype. The chain employs TRBV27 and TRBJ2-7, with D unresolved. This CDR3 spans 13 amino acids. Trimming shortened V by 3 bases and J by 3 bases, and 9 bases separated the two germline ends. Germline values: CDR1 MNHEY, CDR2 SMNVEV (reference sequence). The DNA for the CDR3 is TGTGCCAGCAGTTTCGGCACGGACTACGAGCAGTACTTC. It specifies CASSFGTDYEQYF.

The gene calls are TRBV15 and TRBJ2-1, with D unclear. Trimming removed 0 bases from V and 9 bases from J, with 15 bases in between. The CDR3 is made up of 15 amino acids. Germline V gene data show CDR1 as LNHNV and CDR2 as YYDKDF (reference sequence). CDR3 region: CATSRDRADRREQFF. The CDR3 DNA reads as TGTGCCACCAGCAGAGATCGGGCTGACCGTCGTGAGCAGTTCTTC.

This clonotype has just a few counts. CDR3 loop: CASSLEGGRSYNEQFF. CDR3 nucleotide sequence: TGCGCCAGCAGCCTCGAGGGCGGGCGTTCCTACAATGAGCAGTTCTTC. The V and J genes are TRBV4-1 and TRBJ2-1; possibly TRBD2 for D (5 bases). Trimming removed 4 bases from V and 1 base from J, with 14 bases in between. Germline CDR1 is MGHRA and CDR2 is YSYEKL. The CDR3 runs to 16 residues.

The chain is built from TRBV29-1 and TRBJ1-4; maybe TRBD1 (6 bases). V gave up 4 bases and J gave up 7 bases, with 16 bases separating them. Germline lookup yields CDR1 SQVTM and CDR2 ANQGSEA. The CDR3 sequence is 14 residues long. DNA for the CDR3: TGCAGCGTTGCCAGTAGGACAGCAGGTGAAAAACTGTTTTTT. Its translation is CSVASRTAGEKLFF.